Each of the 28 T cell receptor beta chains below was sequenced from the same sample in a study of radiation and T cells in renal cell carcinoma (TCRdb year 2020). What the time point label conveys for this sample: blood 4 weeks post-SBRT, at nephrectomy. The intended sense of this specimen's treatment or condition label: 15 Gy SBRT to primary tumor, nephrectomy 4 weeks later. Library construction relied on the immunoSEQ multiplex PCR assay. This immuneACCESS table, as held by TCRdb, lists in-frame sequences with V and J called but not all clones. Of the missing ones, under half trace to an unresolved V gene in checked studies; the others have no known cause. This sample lists approximately 86,000 clones; approximately 86% were detected once. The ten largest make up 9.4% of the sample. Sample: blood, taken from a patient whose treatment included radiotherapy and nephrectomy. The receptors shown here come from a man in his fifties with renal cell carcinoma.

V and J are TRBV19 and TRBJ2-2; TRBD1 agrees at 12 bases. This CDR3 has 15 amino acids. The V gene end was trimmed by 7 bases and the J gene end by 7 bases; junction bases not matched to a gene: 7. The germline CDR1 and CDR2 sequences are LNHDA and SQIVND (reference sequence). CDR3 loop: CASTPGQGAVGELFF. The CDR3 DNA follows: TGTGCCAGTACCCCGGGACAGGGGGCAGTCGGGGAGCTGTTTTTT.

This chain uses TRBV5-5 with TRBJ2-2, with 7 bases lining up with TRBD2. Looked up from germline, CDR1 is SGHKS and CDR2 is YYEKEE (reference sequence). CDR3 length: 18 amino acids. Trimming at V came to 4 bases and at J to 2 bases, leaving 14 bases not matched to a gene. The CDR3 coding sequence is TGTGCCAGCAGCCTGCGTGCTACGTCTAGCGGAAACACCGGGGAGCTGTTTTTT. Translation gives CASSLRATSSGNTGELFF.

This sequence joins TRBV5-1 and TRBJ2-3, with D uncertain. Germline V gene data show CDR1 as SGHRS and CDR2 as YFSETQ. The V gene lost 6 bases and the J gene lost 2 bases, with 13 bases spanning the gap. The CDR3 runs to 14 residues. Written as DNA, the CDR3 is TGCGCCAGCAACGCCTTAATATCCACAGATACGCAGTATTTT. Amino acid sequence: CASNALISTDTQYF.

This rearrangement joins TRBV5-1 to TRBJ2-3; 8 nucleotides line up with TRBD2. V lost 3 bases, J lost 0 bases, and 9 bases stayed unmatched. The CDR3 is 17 residues long. The germline V gene encodes CDR1 SGHRS and CDR2 YFSETQ. CDR3 region: CASSSNGRATSTDTQYF. The CDR3 DNA is TGCGCCAGCAGCTCGAACGGGAGGGCCACTAGCACAGATACGCAGTATTTT.

This clone showed up just a few times. The J gene is TRBJ2-3, the V gene TRBV5-4; 9 nucleotides agree with TRBD2. Germline-derived CDR1 and CDR2 are SGHNT and YYREEE (reference sequence). Trimming cost V 2 bases and J 1 base; bases outside gene matches: 8. This CDR3 has 17 residues. Here the CDR3 reads CASSFLLAGSGTDTQYF. The CDR3 DNA follows: TGTGCCAGCAGCTTTTTACTAGCGGGTAGCGGCACAGATACGCAGTATTTT.

This clone was detected a few times. The chain couples TRBV30 to TRBJ1-4, with 8 bases fitting TRBD1. The CDR3 sequence is 13 residues long. Unmatched junction bases numbered 6, after V lost 2 bases and J lost 10 bases. The germline V gene encodes CDR1 GTSNPN and CDR2 SVGIG (reference sequence). The CDR3 DNA reads as TGTGCCTGGAGTAACCAGGGGGCCGGAAAACTGTTTTTT. It translates to CAWSNQGAGKLFF.

The chain employs TRBV7-2 and TRBJ1-5; 7 bases agree with TRBD1. Germline V gene lookup returns CDR1 SGHTA and CDR2 FQGNSA. V shed 5 bases and J 2 bases; nucleotides not matched to a gene: 6. This CDR3 comprises 15 residues. As DNA, the CDR3 is TGTGCCAGCAGCGTACAGGGGACGGGCAATCAGCCCCAGCATTTT. It translates to CASSVQGTGNQPQHF.

J is TRBJ1-1 and V is TRBV6-5; tentatively, D is TRBD1 (5 bases). CDR3 size: 15 residues. The V end lost 5 bases, the J end lost 1 base, and 14 bases lay between the germline ends. Per germline, CDR1 MNHEY and CDR2 SVGAGI. The DNA of the CDR3 is TGTGCCAGCAGTGCTTTAAGGGACGGGAACACTGAAGCTTTCTTT. Translating it yields CASSALRDGNTEAFF.

The chain couples TRBV19 to TRBJ2-7; 8 bases map to TRBD1. The CDR3 is made up of 15 amino acids. CDR1 and CDR2 (germline): LNHDA, SQIVND (reference sequence). The junction had 7 bases not matched to a gene; V was cut back by 5 bases and J by 1 base. This CDR3 is CASSFGQGTSYEQYF. CDR3 in DNA: TGTGCCAGTAGTTTCGGACAGGGAACTTCCTACGAGCAGTACTTC. Based on the CDR3 plus reference TRBV19 and TRBJ2-7, the full variable domain is DGGITQSPKYLFRKEGQNVTLSCEQNLNHDAMYWYRQDPGQGLRLIYYSQIVNDFQKGDIAEGYSVSREKKESFPLTVTSAQKNPTAFYLCASSFGQGTSYEQYFGPGTRLTVT.

This clone appeared once. V gene TRBV6-5 combines with J gene TRBJ1-5, with no clear D. V was trimmed by 4 bases and J by 0 bases, leaving 7 bases between them. This CDR3 has 14 amino acids. CDR1 and CDR2 (germline): MNHEY, SVGAGI. This chain's CDR3 is CASSLRDSNQPQHF. The CDR3 bases are TGTGCCAGCAGTTTACGAGATAGCAATCAGCCCCAGCATTTT.

The chain carries TRBV7-6 and TRBJ2-5; TRBD1 matches at 7 bases. CDR3 size: 13 residues. CDR1 SGHVS and CDR2 FNYEAQ come from the germline V gene. Unmatched junction bases numbered 4, after V lost 5 bases and J lost 4 bases. The CDR3 coding sequence is TGTGCCAGCAGCCCAAGACAGGGAGAGACCCAGTACTTC. Residues: CASSPRQGETQYF.

The genes are TRBV6-5 and TRBJ1-1; 8 bases are shared with TRBD1. CDR1 and CDR2 from the germline V gene are MNHEY and SVGAGI. The CDR3 totals 15 residues. After removal of 0 bases from V and 3 bases from J, the junction contained 3 bases not matched to a gene. The CDR3 loop reads CASSYSYRGDTEAFF. In nucleotides, the CDR3 is TGTGCCAGCAGTTACTCGTACAGGGGGGACACTGAAGCTTTCTTT.

V gene TRBV30 combines with J gene TRBJ1-5, with D possibly being TRBD1 (6 bases). Trimming removed 5 bases from V and 7 bases from J, with 15 bases in between. The CDR3 extends over 13 amino acids. Looked up from germline, CDR1 is GTSNPN and CDR2 is SVGIG (reference sequence). In DNA, the CDR3 is TGTGCCTGGGGTACAGGGTCGGGGCAGCCCCAGCATTTT. This encodes CAWGTGSGQPQHF.

The chain couples TRBV5-1 to TRBJ2-2; 7 nucleotides agree with TRBD2. Germline CDR1 reads SGHRS; CDR2 reads YFSETQ. The CDR3 contains 16 residues. The trim removed 3 bases at V and 2 bases at J, leaving 7 bases unmatched. The CDR3 reads CASSSDPSGNTGELFF. For the CDR3, the DNA is TGCGCCAGCAGCTCGGACCCTAGCGGTAACACCGGGGAGCTGTTTTTT.

This clone has just one count. The V gene is TRBV18, the J gene TRBJ1-5; 12 bases fit TRBD1. Germline loops: CDR1 KGHSH, CDR2 LQKENI. CDR3 size: 16 residues. With 2 bases clipped from V and 3 bases from J, the junction kept 2 bases outside the gene matches. The CDR3 DNA reads TGTGCCAGCTCACCAGGGACAGGGGGCAACAATCAGCCCCAGCATTTT. This gives the protein CASSPGTGGNNQPQHF.

This rearrangement joins TRBV10-3 to TRBJ1-1; D call uncertain. Germline values: CDR1 ENHRY, CDR2 SYGVKD. V lost 8 bases, J lost 4 bases, and 14 bases lay in between. The CDR3 has 13 amino acids. The CDR3 sequence: CAISYGGPTEAFF. As DNA, the CDR3 is TGTGCCATCTCGTACGGCGGCCCCACTGAAGCTTTCTTT.

The chain is built from TRBV28 and TRBJ1-2; 7 positions match TRBD1. The CDR3 is made up of 18 amino acids. The ends lost 10 bases at V and 4 bases at J; junction bases unmatched: 24. CDR1 is MDHEN, CDR2 SYDVKM, per germline. The CDR3, as DNA: TGTGCCATCTTTATAGGAGGGGACAGCAAAGAAAGACTCTATGGCTACACCTTC. Protein: CAIFIGGDSKERLYGYTF.

This chain joins TRBV5-1 and TRBJ1-1; no clear D gene. The ends were cut back, 2 bases at V and 4 bases at J, with 6 bases in the middle. The CDR3 runs 12 residues. Looked up from germline, CDR1 is SGHRS and CDR2 is YFSETQ. The CDR3 sequence: CASSFGPTEAFF. CDR3 bases: TGCGCCAGCAGCTTCGGGCCCACTGAAGCTTTCTTT.

The V gene is TRBV5-1, the J gene TRBJ1-2; D perhaps matches TRBD1 (5 bases). Germline loops: CDR1 SGHRS, CDR2 YFSETQ. Trimming shortened V by 2 bases and J by 1 base, and 12 bases separated the two germline ends. The CDR3 is 15 amino acids. CDR3 protein: CASSFIPDSNYGYTF. For the CDR3, the DNA is TGCGCCAGCAGCTTTATACCCGACAGTAACTATGGCTACACCTTC.

Worth noting for this clone: One end of the junction fails to match germline, which may point to a read error. The V call is TRBV7-9, the J call TRBJ2-7, with 7 nucleotides matching TRBD2. CDR1 SEHNR and CDR2 FQNEAQ come from the germline V gene (reference sequence). The CDR3 sequence is 14 residues long. CDR3 sequence: CASSLAASPWEQYF. DNA for the CDR3: TGTGCCAGCAGCCTAGCGGCTAGTCCATGGGAGCAGTACTTC.

This clone was recorded once. The chain combines TRBV2 with TRBJ2-1; D gene ambiguous. V lost 6 bases to trimming and J lost 4 bases, with 4 bases between them. The CDR3 sequence is 11 residues long. Germline-derived CDR1 and CDR2 are SNHLY and FYNNEI. This CDR3 is CASREYNEQFF. The CDR3 bases are TGTGCCAGCAGGGAGTACAATGAGCAGTTCTTC.

CDR3 protein: CASSGTSYEQYF. The CDR3 coding sequence is TGTGCCAGCAGCGGGACTAGCTACGAGCAGTACTTC. The chain carries TRBV7-8 and TRBJ2-7, with 8 positions matching TRBD2. The CDR3 is 12 residues long. The junction had 0 bases not matched to a gene; V was cut back by 5 bases and J by 3 bases. Germline values: CDR1 SGHVS, CDR2 FQNEAQ.

The genes are TRBV18 and TRBJ2-7; D not resolved. This CDR3 contains 14 residues. V was pared by 3 bases and J by 0 bases, with 9 bases between. The germline V gene encodes CDR1 KGHSH and CDR2 LQKENI. The CDR3 protein is CASSPFPDSYEQYF. Here the CDR3 DNA reads TGTGCCAGCTCACCCTTTCCCGACTCCTACGAGCAGTACTTC. Full variable domain (rest looked up from reference TRBV18 and TRBJ2-7): NAGVMQNPRHLVRRRGQEARLRCSPMKGHSHVYWYRQLPEEGLKFMVYLQKENIIDESGMPKERFSAEFPKEGPSILRIQQVVRGDSAAYFCASSPFPDSYEQYFGPGTRLTVT.

The chain is built from TRBV11-2 and TRBJ2-2; 7 positions match TRBD1. Germline lookup yields CDR1 SGHAT and CDR2 FQNNGV. V lost 2 bases, J lost 5 bases, and 5 bases stayed unmatched. The CDR3 consists of 15 residues. CDR3 sequence: CASSLYRTGTGELFF. Written as DNA, the CDR3 is TGTGCCAGCAGCTTATATCGGACAGGAACCGGGGAGCTGTTTTTT. Combining the CDR3 with reference TRBV11-2 and TRBJ2-2 gives the whole variable domain EAGVAQSPRYKIIEKRQSVAFWCNPISGHATLYWYQQILGQGPKLLIQFQNNGVVDDSQLPKDRFSAERLKGVDSTLKIQPAKLEDSAVYLCASSLYRTGTGELFFGEGSRLTVL.

The rearrangement links TRBV5-1 to TRBJ2-5, with 12 bases identical to TRBD2. Germline V gives CDR1 SGHRS, CDR2 YFSETQ. Trimming took 0 bases from V and 5 from J; bases not matched to a gene: 8. The CDR3 is 17 amino acids. CDR3 in amino acids: CASSLAPSGGAGETQYF. The CDR3 nucleotides read TGCGCCAGCAGCTTGGCCCCTAGCGGGGGGGCCGGCGAGACCCAGTACTTC.

This clone has a single count. As DNA, the CDR3 is TGTGCCAGCAGCGCTTGGGATAATGAAAAACTGTTTTTT. Translating it yields CASSAWDNEKLFF. This sequence joins TRBV27 and TRBJ1-4; D gene ambiguous. This CDR3 has 13 amino acids. Trimming cost V 6 bases and J 4 bases, with 9 bases left between them. Germline lookup yields CDR1 MNHEY and CDR2 SMNVEV (reference sequence).

V and J are TRBV6-5 and TRBJ1-3, with D hard to call. Per the germline V gene, CDR1 is MNHEY and CDR2 is SVGAGI. The CDR3 runs 13 residues. Deletions cut 2 bases from V and 8 bases from J, with 10 bases between. This CDR3 is CASSYNRGYTIYF. CDR3 DNA sequence: TGTGCCAGCAGTTACAATCGGGGTTACACCATATATTTT.

The chain joins TRBV5-1 to TRBJ2-5; TRBD2 matches 9 bases. V trimming: 0 bases; J trimming: 5 bases; junction bases outside the gene matches: 2. The CDR3 covers 14 residues. Germline assignment: CDR1 SGHRS and CDR2 YFSETQ. CDR3 in amino acids: CASSLVAGAETQYF. The CDR3 DNA sequence: TGCGCCAGCAGCTTGGTAGCGGGGGCTGAGACCCAGTACTTC.